The sequence of this TCR beta chain was determined in a study of T-cell reconstitution after alpha-beta-depleted transplantation in children. This sample's TCRbeta library carried unique molecular identifier barcodes. TCRdb reanalysed the PCR reads using MiXCR and keeps one entry per CDR3 protein. The sample consists of about 300,000 distinct CDR3 sequences, 9.5% to 13% of them appearing once. Trimming cost V 3 bases and J 1 base, with 6 bases left between them. This CDR3 spans 13 amino acids. The germline V gene has CDR1 SGHAT and CDR2 FQNNGV. Ten or more counts support this clonotype. Its antigen is as yet unknown. General study results and limits: At around two months after transplant, the alpha-beta T cells were reportedly derived from several hundred expanded clones that came from non-depleted graft cells.

The genes are TRBV11-2 and TRBJ1-1; D unresolved. Source: PBMCs, taken before TCRalphabeta/CD19-depleted stem cell transplant. The receptor comes from a boy under three years old with acute myeloid leukemia, due to receive a stem cell transplant. The CDR3 loop reads CASSLGKNTEAFF. The DNA for the CDR3 is TGTGCCAGCAGCTTGGGTAAGAACACTGAAGCTTTCTTT.